This passage covers 6 T cell receptor beta chains from one sample sequenced in a study of CD8 T cells in Susac syndrome. RNA, at 0.5 to 1 ug, was reverse transcribed with random hexamers. MiXCR, applied by TCRdb to the immunoSEQ multiplex PCR reads, yields one record per CDR3 protein. The sample carries some 110,000 distinct CDR3 sequences, roughly 95% recorded once. Source material: CD4+ T cells from PBMCs. Source of these receptors: a human donor with Susac syndrome.

The chain employs TRBV29-1 and TRBJ1-1; weak D call: TRBD1 (5 bases). The CDR3 has 12 residues. Trimming took off 4 bases at V and 4 bases at J, with 10 bases between the two ends. Germline lookup yields CDR1 SQVTM and CDR2 ANQGSEA. Here the CDR3 DNA reads TGCAGCGTTGGACAGTTCACCACTGAAGCTTTCTTT. Translating it yields CSVGQFTTEAFF.

This clonotype was found once. The chain joins TRBV20-1 to TRBJ2-7; 10 bases line up with TRBD2. The V gene end was trimmed by 7 bases and the J gene end by 4 bases; junction bases not matched to a gene: 10. CDR3 length: 14 residues. Germline V gene sequence: CDR1 DFQATT, CDR2 SNEGSKA (reference sequence). CDR3 sequence reads: CSVSPGTSVYEQYF. The CDR3 DNA follows: TGCAGTGTTTCCCCAGGGACTAGCGTTTACGAGCAGTACTTC.

The CDR3 sequence: CASSFADSSYEQYF. The CDR3 DNA follows: TGTGCCAGCAGTTTCGCTGATAGCTCCTACGAGCAGTACTTC. This chain uses TRBV6-5 with TRBJ2-7; D unresolved. This CDR3 has 14 amino acids. V lost 4 bases and J 0 bases, leaving 10 bases between the germline ends. CDR1 is MNHEY and CDR2 is SVGAGI in the germline V gene.

The V call is TRBV28, the J call TRBJ2-7, with TRBD1 identical over 8 bases. CDR3 length: 12 residues. J was trimmed by 12 bases and V by 5 bases; bases with no gene match: 9. The germline gives CDR1 MDHEN, CDR2 SYDVKM. Here the CDR3 reads CASSLTQGAAYF. The CDR3, as DNA: TGTGCCAGCAGTCTTACCCAGGGGGCGGCGTACTTC.

This clonotype was seen just once. The chain has TRBV7-9 and TRBJ2-1; weak D call: TRBD1 (6 bases). Germline assignment: CDR1 SEHNR and CDR2 FQNEAQ (reference sequence). The CDR3 is 13 amino acids. V lost 5 bases and J lost 5, with 10 bases in between. CDR3 bases: TGTGCCAGCAGCCAGGGGAACGACAATGAGCAGTTCTTC. As protein: CASSQGNDNEQFF.

V usage is TRBV7-2 and J usage is TRBJ2-1; maybe TRBD2 (6 bases). CDR3 length: 15 amino acids. In germline, CDR1 is SGHTA, CDR2 FQGNSA. V gave up 2 bases and J gave up 5 bases, with 13 bases separating them. CDR3 loop: CASSLKGLTNNEQFF. The CDR3 nucleotides read TGTGCCAGCAGCTTAAAGGGACTCACAAACAATGAGCAGTTCTTC.